Below, one T cell receptor (beta chain) is given with its context. Some clones are missing from TCRdb's copy, which holds only in-frame ones; the method was immunoSEQ multiplex PCR. The sample shows more than 60,000 clones, 85% of them seen only once. The sample comes from a study of blood T cell repertoires in COVID-19. This CDR3 contains 15 residues. Germline CDR1 and CDR2: ENHRY and SYGVKD. Deletions cut 4 bases from V and 4 bases from J, with 16 bases between. The specimen sequenced was peripheral blood. The V and J genes are TRBV10-3 and TRBJ1-1, with TRBD1 as a possible D gene (6 bases). This TCR was recovered from a human donor in a cohort sampled during active COVID-19. CDR3 DNA sequence: TGTGCCATCAGTGTCGAAGGGGGGGCGGCCACTGAAGCTTTCTTT. Residues: CAISVEGGAATEAFF.